The clone carrying this T cell receptor beta chain appeared a few times. As yet, its antigen is unknown. The sample originates from a study of blood T cells in healthy people across ages. Findings and limits, study-wide: Investigators treated diversity estimates from one million T cells as underestimates.

Between the trimmed V and J ends, which lost 6 bases and 2 bases, there was a span of 13 bases. CDR1 is LGHNT, CDR2 FRNRAP, per germline. This CDR3 has 14 amino acids. A second about 7 to 11 cycle PCR used barcoded and J-beta primers. TCRdb ran MiXCR on the 5' RACE reads and lists one entry per CDR3 protein. The sample shows about 1.6 million distinct CDR3 sequences, about 31% of them seen only once. The chain employs TRBV12-5 and TRBJ1-2, with a weak D call TRBD1 (6 bases). The clonotype originates from a woman in her thirties in good health. Sequencing input: blood. CDR3 sequence reads: CASGGGTGNYGYTF. The CDR3 nucleotides read TGTGCTAGTGGAGGGGGGACCGGGAACTATGGCTACACCTTC.